A selection of T cell receptor beta chains follows, all from one sample in a study of tumor T cells in aggressive B-cell lymphoma. Data came from immunoSEQ multiplex PCR; TCRdb stores just in-frame clones and leaves some out. The sample records roughly 2,600 clones, 88% being singletons. The sequencing sample was made of tumor tissue. The source of these receptors is an adult with diffuse large B cell lymphoma. Both conserved end residues are part of each CDR3. D genes are given only for firm matches. Not all rows give a size; the values are once, few, many and, for expanded clones, a class.

- | once | TRBJ1-2 | TRBV13 | TGTGCCAGCAGCTTCAGAGGAGGCTACACCTTC | CASSFRGGYTF
- | - | TRBJ2-1 | TRBV25-1 | TGTGCCAGCAGTTTGGGGGACGGGGGTATTTATAATGAGCAGTTCTTC | CASSLGDGGIYNEQFF
TRBD1 | - | TRBJ1-2 | TRBV27 | TGTGCCAGCAGTTTAGGGGCCAGGGGGGATGGCTACACCTTC | CASSLGARGDGYTF
- | - | TRBJ1-2 | TRBV19 | TGTGCCAGCTCTAACCTCCTGGGGGGTCTGGGCTACACCTTC | CASSNLLGGLGYTF
- | - | TRBJ1-5 | TRBV6-1 | TGTGCCAGCATTTGGGGAGGGGAAAATCAGCCCCAGCATTTT | CASIWGGENQPQHF
TRBD1 | - | TRBJ2-1 | TRBV4-2 | TGTGCCAGCAGCCCCGGAACAGGGGGCGTGGATGAGCAGTTCTTC | CASSPGTGGVDEQFF
- | - | TRBJ2-7 | TRBV6-6 | TGTGCCAGCAGTTACTCGACAGCGTACGAGCAGTACTTC | CASSYSTAYEQYF
- | few | TRBJ2-2 | TRBV6-1 | TGTGCCAGCAGGGACTTGTGGGGGGAGCTGTTTTTT | CASRDLWGELFF
TRBD2 | - | TRBJ2-1 | TRBV28 | TGTGCCAGCAGTTCCCTCCCTAGCGGCCCATACAATGAGCAGTTCTTC | CASSSLPSGPYNEQFF
- | few | TRBJ1-6 | TRBV27 | TGTGCCAGCAGTGCCCGACTGAGCTCCTATAATTCACCCCTCCACTTT | CASSARLSSYNSPLHF
TRBD1 | - | TRBJ1-2 | TRBV30 | TGTGCCACTCGAGACAGGGCCTATGGCTACACCTTC | CATRDRAYGYTF
TRBD1 | - | TRBJ2-1 | TRBV7-6 | TGTGCCAGCAGCCGACGGACAGGGAGCTCCTACAATGAGCAGTTCTTC | CASSRRTGSSYNEQFF
- | - | TRBJ2-5 | TRBV6-1 | TGCGTTACCACACCGGAGGGCGAGACCCAGTACTTC | CVTTPEGETQYF
- | few | TRBJ1-2 | TRBV28 | TGTGCCAGCAGTTTGGGCAGGCGTCCCTATGGCTACACCTTC | CASSLGRRPYGYTF
- | - | TRBJ2-7 | TRBV13 | TGTGCCAGCAGCCGAACCCGGGACATCAGATACGAGCAGTACTTC | CASSRTRDIRYEQYF
TRBD2 | - | TRBJ2-3 | TRBV11-2 | TGTGCCAGCGGGCGGGGGGGCAACACAGATACGCAGTATTTT | CASGRGGNTDTQYF
TRBD1 | - | TRBJ1-2 | TRBV25-1 | TGTGCCAGCAGTCCCGGGACAGGGGATGGCTACACCTTC | CASSPGTGDGYTF
TRBD1 | - | TRBJ2-2 | TRBV29-1 | TGCAGCGTTTCCGGACAGGCGGCAGAAGGGGAGCTGTTTTTT | CSVSGQAAEGELFF
- | few | TRBJ1-5 | TRBV5-8 | TGTGCCAGCAGCTTGGATCGGGGGAATCAGCCCCAGCATTTT | CASSLDRGNQPQHF
TRBD1 | - | TRBJ2-7 | TRBV28 | TGTGCCAGCAGTCCAACCGGGACAGGGACCTACGAGCAGTACTTC | CASSPTGTGTYEQYF
- | - | TRBJ1-1 | TRBV5-1 | TGCGCCAGCACCGGCCGGTGGGGTGGGGGGACGAACACTGAAGCTTTCTTT | CASTGRWGGGTNTEAFF
- | - | TRBJ1-6 | TRBV2 | TGTGCCAGCAGTGAACGGGTATGGGATTCACCCCTCCACTTT | CASSERVWDSPLHF
TRBD2 | - | TRBJ2-3 | TRBV27 | TGTGCCAGCAGTTTCTCGAGCGGGGGGGTTGGAGATACGCAGTATTTT | CASSFSSGGVGDTQYF
- | - | TRBJ2-7 | TRBV30 | TGTGCCTGGAGTCTCGGGTTCGAGCAGTACTTC | CAWSLGFEQYF
- | - | TRBJ2-1 | TRBV9 | TGTGCCAGCAGCGTAGGGCTAGAATCCTACAATGAGCAGTTCTTC | CASSVGLESYNEQFF
TRBD2 | once | TRBJ2-3 | TRBV7-9 | TGTGCCAGCAGCCCTGGACTAGCGGGAGGGCCTGGCACAGATACGCAGTATTTT | CASSPGLAGGPGTDTQYF
- | - | TRBJ2-1 | TRBV27 | TGTGCCAGCAGTTTTGCAGGGGAAGCCCCTAGTGAGCAGTTCTTC | CASSFAGEAPSEQFF
- | - | TRBJ2-3 | TRBV7-9 | TGTGCCAACAGCTTAGACGGGGGAAAAGATACGCAGTATTTT | CANSLDGGKDTQYF
TRBD2 | - | TRBJ2-7 | TRBV7-3 | TGTGCCAGCAGCTTAAATTCGGGGGGGTCCTACGAGCAGTACTTC | CASSLNSGGSYEQYF
TRBD1 | once | TRBJ2-2 | TRBV7-9 | TGTGCCAGCAGCGCTACAGGGGCCGGGGAGCTGTTTTTT | CASSATGAGELFF
- | - | TRBJ1-5 | TRBV7-2 | TGTGCCAGCAGCTTGACAGTGGCGGGGAAGCCCCAGCATTTT | CASSLTVAGKPQHF
- | - | TRBJ1-2 | TRBV4-1 | TGCGCCAGCAGCCCTGAGGATACCTTC | CASSPEDTF
TRBD1 | - | TRBJ1-2 | TRBV5-4 | TGTGCCAGCAGCTTGGTTGGGCAGGGGGTTTATGGCTACACCTTC | CASSLVGQGVYGYTF
- | - | TRBJ2-7 | TRBV7-7 | TGTGCTAGCAGCTTAGCGTCCGGGTCCTCCTACGAGCAGTACTTC | CASSLASGSSYEQYF
TRBD1 | - | TRBJ1-5 | TRBV6-1 | TGTGCCAGCCAATACGGGACAGGAAATCAGCCCCAGCATTTT | CASQYGTGNQPQHF